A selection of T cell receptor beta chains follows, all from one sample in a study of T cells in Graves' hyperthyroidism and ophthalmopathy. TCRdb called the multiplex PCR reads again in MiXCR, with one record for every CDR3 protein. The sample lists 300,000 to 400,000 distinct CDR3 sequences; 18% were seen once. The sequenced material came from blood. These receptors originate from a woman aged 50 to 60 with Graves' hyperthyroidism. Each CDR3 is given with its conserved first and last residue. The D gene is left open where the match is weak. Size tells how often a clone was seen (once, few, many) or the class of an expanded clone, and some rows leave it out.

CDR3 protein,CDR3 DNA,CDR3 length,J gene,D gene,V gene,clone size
CASKLSAGNTEAFF,TGTGCCAGCAAACTCTCGGCGGGGAACACTGAAGCTTTCTTT,14,TRBJ1-1,NA,TRBV12-3/TRBV12-4,many
CASSQESPWDREAYEQYF,TGTGCCAGCAGCCAAGAATCTCCCTGGGACAGGGAAGCCTACGAGCAGTACTTC,18,TRBJ2-7,TRBD1,TRBV3-1,NA
CASSLRGSLLGNTIYF,TGTGCCAGCAGTTTAAGGGGATCTCTACTCGGAAACACCATATATTTT,16,TRBJ1-3,NA,TRBV12-3/TRBV12-4,few
CASSLETATVLKQYF,TGCGCCAGCAGCTTGGAGACAGCTACCGTGCTCAAGCAGTACTTC,15,TRBJ2-7,NA,TRBV5-1,many
CASSLAGSFSYNEQFF,TGTGCCAGCAGTTTAGCGGGATCCTTCTCCTACAATGAGCAGTTCTTC,16,TRBJ2-1,TRBD2,TRBV6-1,few
CSARVWDRKNSPLHF,TGCAGTGCTAGAGTCTGGGACAGGAAAAATTCACCCCTCCACTTT,15,TRBJ1-6,TRBD1,TRBV20-1,few
CASSEEGEKLFF,TGTGCCAGCAGCGAAGAGGGTGAAAAACTGTTTTTT,12,TRBJ1-4,NA,TRBV2,many
CASGSHQNTEAFF,TGTGCTAGTGGCTCGCACCAGAACACTGAAGCTTTCTTT,13,TRBJ1-1,NA,TRBV12-5,NA
CSVEDNSSWGSSYNEQFF,TGCAGCGTTGAAGACAACAGCTCGTGGGGTAGTTCCTACAATGAGCAGTTCTTC,18,TRBJ2-1,NA,TRBV29-1,many
CSTTGPTTDTQYF,TGCAGTACAACTGGACCGACCACAGATACGCAGTATTTT,13,TRBJ2-3,NA,TRBV20-1,many
CASSYAGLAGDETQYF,TGTGCCAGCAGTTACGCCGGACTAGCGGGGGACGAGACCCAGTACTTC,16,TRBJ2-5,TRBD2,TRBV6-2/TRBV6-3,NA
CSATTGTADQPQHF,TGCAGTGCGACGACCGGGACAGCTGATCAGCCCCAGCATTTT,14,TRBJ1-5,TRBD1,TRBV20-1,many
CASSTDGDRSVNTEAFF,TGTGCCAGCAGCACCGACGGGGACAGGAGTGTCAACACTGAAGCTTTCTTT,17,TRBJ1-1,TRBD1,TRBV19,NA
CASSQGLAEKDTQYF,TGTGCCAGCAGCCAAGGACTAGCGGAGAAGGATACGCAGTATTTT,15,TRBJ2-3,TRBD2,TRBV11-3,few
CASSVGEYSYGYTF,TGTGCCAGCAGCGTAGGGGAGTACAGCTATGGCTACACCTTC,14,TRBJ1-2,NA,TRBV9,once
CAWSVNLGPYEQYF,TGTGCCTGGAGTGTAAATCTGGGGCCCTACGAGCAGTACTTC,14,TRBJ2-7,NA,TRBV30,few
CASSQVADFNEKLFF,TGTGCCAGCAGCCAGGTGGCTGACTTTAATGAAAAACTGTTTTTT,15,TRBJ1-4,NA,TRBV14,NA
CASSLVGQWTGELFF,TGTGCCAGCAGTTTAGTGGGACAGTGGACCGGGGAGCTGTTTTTT,15,TRBJ2-2,TRBD1,TRBV12-3/TRBV12-4,NA
CASSDDPTGADYGYTF,TGTGCCAGCAGTGATGACCCGACAGGGGCGGACTATGGCTACACCTTC,16,TRBJ1-2,TRBD1,TRBV6-1,NA
CASSVAPSRSYF,TGTGCCAGCAGCGTAGCCCCGAGTCGTTCGTACTTC,12,TRBJ2-5,NA,TRBV9,NA
CASSLMDVGNSPLHF,TGTGCCAGCAGCCTCATGGACGTCGGGAATTCACCCCTCCACTTT,15,TRBJ1-6,NA,TRBV7-9,many
CSVGLAEYNEQFF,TGCAGCGTCGGACTGGCAGAGTACAATGAGCAGTTCTTC,13,TRBJ2-1,NA,TRBV29-1,NA
CASSLGIVGKGYTF,TGTGCCAGCAGTTTAGGTATTGTCGGAAAGGGCTACACCTTC,14,TRBJ1-2,NA,TRBV28,many
CASSSLGQSLPGKLFF,TGTGCCAGCAGTTCTCTGGGGCAGTCCCTCCCTGGAAAACTGTTTTTT,16,TRBJ1-4,NA,TRBV27,NA
CAISDVSGGYTF,TGTGCCATCAGTGATGTTTCTGGTGGCTACACCTTC,12,TRBJ1-2,NA,TRBV10-3,few
CASSEALYAGSTYNEQFF,TGTGCCAGCAGTGAAGCGCTTTATGCGGGGAGTACCTACAATGAGCAGTTCTTC,18,TRBJ2-1,NA,TRBV2,many
CASSSLVAGEHETQYF,TGTGCCAGCAGTTCGTTAGTAGCGGGAGAGCACGAGACCCAGTACTTC,16,TRBJ2-5,TRBD2,TRBV27,many
CASSLPTGATEAFF,TGTGCCAGCAGCCTACCCACAGGGGCCACTGAAGCTTTCTTT,14,TRBJ1-1,TRBD1,TRBV7-2,NA
CASSVQGALNTEAFF,TGTGCCAGCAGCGTTCAGGGGGCTTTGAACACTGAAGCTTTCTTT,15,TRBJ1-1,TRBD1,TRBV6-1,many
CAISEGATVYGYTF,TGTGCCATCAGTGAGGGGGCCACAGTTTATGGCTACACCTTC,14,TRBJ1-2,NA,TRBV10-3,NA
CSANRHDEQYF,TGCAGTGCTAACAGACATGACGAGCAGTACTTC,11,TRBJ2-7,NA,TRBV20-1,many
CASSPGGGDYGYTF,TGCGCCAGCAGCCCGGGGGGGGGAGACTATGGCTACACCTTC,14,TRBJ1-2,NA,TRBV5-1,few
CASSDQENSGNTIYF,TGTGCCAGCAGTGACCAGGAAAACTCTGGAAACACCATATATTTT,15,TRBJ1-3,NA,TRBV2,NA
CSVESWGGPLNTQYF,TGCAGCGTTGAAAGCTGGGGGGGGCCCTTGAATACGCAGTATTTT,15,TRBJ2-3,NA,TRBV29-1,once
CASGNRGGNYGYTF,TGTGCCAGCGGCAACAGGGGGGGGAACTATGGCTACACCTTC,14,TRBJ1-2,TRBD1,TRBV11-2,few
CASSTIAGSFYNEQFF,TGTGCCAGTAGTACGATAGCGGGATCGTTCTACAATGAGCAGTTCTTC,16,TRBJ2-1,TRBD2,TRBV19,NA
CASSEEPADNTGELFF,TGTGCCAGCAGTGAGGAACCCGCGGATAACACCGGGGAGCTGTTTTTT,16,TRBJ2-2,NA,TRBV2,NA
CASSSGKGEYSNQPQHF,TGTGCCAGCAGTTCGGGAAAAGGAGAATATAGCAATCAGCCCCAGCATTTT,17,TRBJ1-5,NA,TRBV12-3/TRBV12-4,many
CASSLDRGYSPLHF,TGTGCCAGCAGCTTAGACAGGGGTTATTCACCCCTCCACTTT,14,TRBJ1-6,TRBD1,TRBV7-9,NA
CASSPWKENSPLHF,TGTGCCAGCAGTCCCTGGAAGGAAAATTCACCCCTCCACTTT,14,TRBJ1-6,NA,TRBV27,NA
CATSRDRGDSGNTIYF,TGTGCCACCAGCAGAGATCGTGGAGACTCTGGAAACACCATATATTTT,16,TRBJ1-3,NA,TRBV15,NA
CASSLAGGSGTSGSFEQFF,TGTGCCAGCAGCTTAGCGGGGGGGAGCGGGACTAGCGGGAGTTTTGAGCAGTTCTTC,19,TRBJ2-1,TRBD2,TRBV7-8,many
CASSLSSGTDTQYF,TGTGCCAGCAGTTTGTCCAGCGGCACAGATACGCAGTATTTT,14,TRBJ2-3,NA,TRBV12-3/TRBV12-4,many
CSVESNTGGNTGELFF,TGCAGCGTTGAATCTAATACAGGGGGTAACACCGGGGAGCTGTTTTTT,16,TRBJ2-2,TRBD1,TRBV29-1,NA
CAWSGRGHGPQHF,TGTGCCTGGAGTGGAAGGGGCCACGGGCCCCAGCATTTT,13,TRBJ1-5,NA,TRBV30,many
CASSRGTTFGELFF,TGTGCCAGCAGCCGCGGGACTACCTTCGGGGAGCTGTTTTTT,14,TRBJ2-2,TRBD2,TRBV3-1,NA
CAWSLRGEQYF,TGTGCCTGGAGTTTAAGGGGTGAGCAGTACTTC,11,TRBJ2-7,NA,TRBV30,many
CASSLFSEETQYF,TGTGCCAGCAGCTTGTTTTCTGAAGAGACCCAGTACTTC,13,TRBJ2-5,NA,TRBV5-8,NA
CASRPSGGNTDTQYF,TGTGCCAGCAGGCCAAGCGGGGGGAACACAGATACGCAGTATTTT,15,TRBJ2-3,TRBD2,TRBV12-3/TRBV12-4,many
CASRLREGPTHEQFF,TGTGCCAGCAGGTTACGGGAGGGCCCTACCCATGAGCAGTTCTTC,15,TRBJ2-1,TRBD2,TRBV7-8,many